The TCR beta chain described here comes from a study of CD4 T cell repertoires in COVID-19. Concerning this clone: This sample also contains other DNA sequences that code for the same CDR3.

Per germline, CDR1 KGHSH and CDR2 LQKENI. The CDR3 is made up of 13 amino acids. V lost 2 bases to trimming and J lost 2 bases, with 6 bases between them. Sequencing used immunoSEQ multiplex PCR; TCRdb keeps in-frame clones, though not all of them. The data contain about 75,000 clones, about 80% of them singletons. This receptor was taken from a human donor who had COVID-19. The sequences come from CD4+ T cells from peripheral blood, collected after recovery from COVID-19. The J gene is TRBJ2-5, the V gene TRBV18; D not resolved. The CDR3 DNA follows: TGTGCCAGCTCACCAAGTTCGCAAGAGACCCAGTACTTC. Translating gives CASSPSSQETQYF.